Sequencing of this TCR beta chain was carried out in a study of shared clonotypes between healthy human individuals. Only in-frame clones appear in the TCRdb table, and some are missing; sequencing was by immunoSEQ multiplex PCR. Of about 1 million clones listed, around 74% are singletons. General study points: Naive subsets usually exceeded memory subsets in estimated richness. Rarefaction analysis demonstrated incomplete sorted-subset sequencing notwithstanding large depth.

The CDR3 sequence is 16 residues long. The ends were cut back, 2 bases at V and 4 bases at J, with 15 bases in the middle. Looked up from germline, CDR1 is LNHDA and CDR2 is SQIVND (reference sequence). As to this clone: Its antigen is undetermined.

This sequence joins TRBV19 and TRBJ1-5; D unclear. This receptor was taken from a young man in good health. Material: memory CD4+ T cells sorted from blood. Regarding subset: CD45RA-negative fraction. The DNA of the CDR3 is TGTGCCAGTAGTATACCCCTCTTAGGGCGAAATCAGCCCCAGCATTTT. Its protein is CASSIPLLGRNQPQHF.